The following is a T cell receptor (beta chain) sequence with its context. This CDR3 spans 20 amino acids. With 3 bases clipped from V and 7 bases from J, the junction kept 20 bases outside the gene matches. The germline V gene encodes CDR1 KGHSH and CDR2 LQKENI. TCRdb's table, derived via immunoSEQ multiplex PCR, lists solely in-frame clones and lacks some. The table records 6,200 or so clones, around 79% of them present only once. This record belongs to a study of immune evolution from preneoplasia to lung adenocarcinoma. The sequence was obtained from a person aged 55-85 years with lung adenocarcinoma. The chain links TRBV18 to TRBJ2-3, with 12 bases lining up with TRBD2. The sample was FFPE minimally invasive lung adenocarcinoma tissue. The CDR3 DNA follows: TGTGCCAGCTCACCCCGGGCGGTACTAGCGGGAGGACCGACCCGGTATACGCAGTATTTT. This encodes CASSPRAVLAGGPTRYTQYF.